This entry lists 7 T cell receptor beta chains sequenced from one sample in a study of response to subunit inactivated influenza vaccine. TCRdb re-analysed the RT-PCR reads in MiXCR, keeping a single row per CDR3 protein. The sample contains around 500,000 distinct CDR3 sequences, approximately 10% of which appear only once. The material was PBMCs from blood, obtained about 40 days after vaccination. The receptors stem from a man aged 45-65 years who received an inactivated influenza vaccine.

V gene TRBV4-3 combines with J gene TRBJ2-3; 7 positions match TRBD1. Germline V gene sequence: CDR1 LGHNA, CDR2 YSLEER. CDR3 length: 15 residues. V lost 4 bases, J lost 2 bases, and 6 bases stayed unmatched. This CDR3 is CASSRGGRTTDTQYF. The CDR3 DNA follows: TGCGCCAGCAGCCGAGGGGGCCGCACCACAGATACGCAGTATTTT.

This clonotype was seen a handful of times. V gene TRBV7-2 combines with J gene TRBJ2-3; the D is unclear. Germline V gene lookup returns CDR1 SGHTA and CDR2 FQGNSA. V was cut by 5 bases and J by 0 bases, with 18 bases left in between. The CDR3 is made up of 17 amino acids. CDR3 DNA sequence: TGTGCCAGCAGCGGAAGGGTAACGGTCTCTAGCACAGATACGCAGTATTTT. Its protein product is CASSGRVTVSSTDTQYF.

The rearrangement links TRBV2 to TRBJ2-1, with 7 positions matching TRBD2. The CDR3 covers 14 residues. Per germline, CDR1 SNHLY and CDR2 FYNNEI. The ends lost 6 bases at V and 4 bases at J; junction bases unmatched: 6. CDR3 residues: CASRMSGVYNEQFF. The CDR3 DNA sequence: TGTGCCAGCAGGATGAGCGGGGTTTACAATGAGCAGTTCTTC.

The chain combines TRBV5-1 with TRBJ2-2; D tentatively fits TRBD1 or TRBD2 (5 bases each). Germline lookup yields CDR1 SGHRS and CDR2 YFSETQ. The CDR3 consists of 16 residues. The V end lost 0 bases, the J end lost 7 bases, and 16 bases lay between the germline ends. This CDR3 is CASSLVRGRGGGELFF. CDR3 DNA: TGCGCCAGCAGCTTGGTCCGGGGACGCGGCGGCGGGGAGCTGTTTTTT.

V gene TRBV3-1 combines with J gene TRBJ2-1; tentative D call: TRBD1 (5 bases). Germline V gene sequence: CDR1 LGHDT, CDR2 YNNKEL (reference sequence). The CDR3 loop spans 16 amino acids. Trimming left V 3 bases short and J 4 bases short, with 16 bases between. The CDR3 is CASSHETASTYNEQFF. The CDR3 nucleotides are TGTGCCAGCAGCCATGAGACAGCTTCGACTTACAATGAGCAGTTCTTC.

The chain has TRBV24-1 and TRBJ2-3, with 8 positions matching TRBD2. Germline V CDR1 and CDR2: KGHDR, SFDVKD. The junction had 7 bases not matched to a gene; V was cut back by 4 bases and J by 5 bases. This CDR3 contains 15 residues. CDR3 sequence (DNA): TGTGCCACCAGTGAAACCGGGACTAGTAAAGATACGCAGTATTTT. Translated, it gives CATSETGTSKDTQYF.

As for this clonotype: Its ends do not fully match the called genes, so a read error is possible. V gene TRBV20-1 combines with J gene TRBJ1-2, with D possibly matching TRBD1 (5 bases). Germline values: CDR1 DFQATT, CDR2 SNEGSKA (reference sequence). This CDR3 is 14 amino acids long. For the CDR3, the DNA is TGCAGTGCTAGCAAGGCGAAGGGGTCCACTAGTCAACTCTTC. This gives the protein CSASKAKGSTSQLF.